Presented here are 6 T cell receptor beta chains from one specimen sequenced in a study of cytomegalovirus exposure and HLA in healthy donors. Primers included in the PCR were 60 Vbeta and 13 Jbeta primers. Profiling relied on immunoSEQ multiplex PCR, and the TCRdb table lists in-frame clones only, not all of them. The table records around 210,000 clones, roughly three quarters of them present only once. Material for sequencing was PBMCs. The receptor source for this set is a male donor in good health and CMV-seropositive.

The chain is built from TRBV5-1 and TRBJ2-7, with TRBD1 identical over 8 bases. Unmatched junction bases numbered 10, after V lost 4 bases and J lost 7 bases. Germline V gene data show CDR1 as SGHRS and CDR2 as YFSETQ. The CDR3 is 14 residues long. In nucleotides, the CDR3 is TGCGCCAGCAGCGGGGGGACAGGCCGCGGGGAGCAGTACTTC. Translation: CASSGGTGRGEQYF.

The genes are TRBV27 and TRBJ2-3, with TRBD2 matching 8 bases. This CDR3 has 15 amino acids. CDR1 is MNHEY, CDR2 SMNVEV, per germline (reference sequence). V was clipped by 8 bases and J by 5 bases; unmatched bases: 12. The CDR3 loop reads CASSFGGVDGDTQYF. DNA of the CDR3: TGTGCCAGCTCCTTCGGGGGGGTTGATGGAGATACGCAGTATTTT.

The chain is built from TRBV15 and TRBJ2-1; 8 bases match TRBD2. CDR1 is LNHNV, CDR2 YYDKDF, per germline (reference sequence). This CDR3 region has 16 residues. With V trimmed by 5 bases and J by 3 bases, 9 bases remained unmatched. CDR3 protein: CATSRIGAGVYNEQFF. DNA of the CDR3: TGTGCCACCAGCCGCATCGGAGCGGGAGTCTACAATGAGCAGTTCTTC.

The rearrangement uses TRBV11-2 and TRBJ2-3; TRBD1 agrees at 7 bases. This CDR3 spans 14 amino acids. J lost 5 bases, V lost 5 bases, and 7 bases had no gene match. Germline CDR1 is SGHAT and CDR2 is FQNNGV. In DNA form, the CDR3 reads TGTGCCAGCAGCACCCGACAGGGTCTAGATACGCAGTATTTT. Its protein is CASSTRQGLDTQYF.

The chain joins TRBV7-9 to TRBJ2-7; TRBD2 agrees at 7 bases. The V and J ends lost 5 bases and 3 bases, in that order; junction bases with no gene match: 13. CDR1 SEHNR and CDR2 FQNEAQ come from the germline V gene (reference sequence). This CDR3 is 16 amino acids long. The CDR3 region has the DNA TGTGCCAGCAGCCCCCCTACCGGGACTACTGTCTACGAGCAGTACTTC. It is translated as CASSPPTGTTVYEQYF.

The chain employs TRBV4-2 and TRBJ1-1; D not certain. Trimming cost V 1 base and J 1 base, with 7 bases left between them. CDR1 and CDR2 from the germline V gene are LGHNA and YNFKEQ. The CDR3 extends over 14 amino acids. CDR3 sequence reads: CASSQASGNTEAFF. For the CDR3, the DNA is TGTGCCAGCAGCCAAGCAAGCGGGAACACTGAAGCTTTCTTT.